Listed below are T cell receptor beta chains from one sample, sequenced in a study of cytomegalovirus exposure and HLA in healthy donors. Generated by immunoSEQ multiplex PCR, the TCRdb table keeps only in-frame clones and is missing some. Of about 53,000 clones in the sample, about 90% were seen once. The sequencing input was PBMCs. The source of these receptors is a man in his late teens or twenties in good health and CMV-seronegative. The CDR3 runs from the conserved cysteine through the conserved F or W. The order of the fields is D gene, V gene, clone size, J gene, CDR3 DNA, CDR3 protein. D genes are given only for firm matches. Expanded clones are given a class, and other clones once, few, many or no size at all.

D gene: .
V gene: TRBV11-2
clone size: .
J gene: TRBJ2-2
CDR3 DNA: TGTGCCAGCAGCAAAGGGGGCACCGGGGAGCTGTTTTTT
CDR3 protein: CASSKGGTGELFF

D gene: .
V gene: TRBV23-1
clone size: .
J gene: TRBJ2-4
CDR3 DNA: TGCGCCAGCAGCCAGCTTCCGGGAGAGGACATTCAGTACTTC
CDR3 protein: CASSQLPGEDIQYF

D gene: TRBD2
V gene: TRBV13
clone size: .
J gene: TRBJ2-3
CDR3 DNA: TGTGCCAGCAGCTTCCTCCTTAGCGGGAGCCGGACAGATACGCAGTATTTT
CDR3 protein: CASSFLLSGSRTDTQYF

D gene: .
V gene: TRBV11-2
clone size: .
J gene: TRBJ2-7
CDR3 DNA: TGTGCCAGCAGCTTAGGCACATCCTCCGAGCAGTACTTC
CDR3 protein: CASSLGTSSEQYF

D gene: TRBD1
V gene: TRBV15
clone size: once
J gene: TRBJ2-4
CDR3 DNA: TGTGCCACCAGCGTTACAGGGGGGTTCGAAAACATTCAGTACTTC
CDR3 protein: CATSVTGGFENIQYF

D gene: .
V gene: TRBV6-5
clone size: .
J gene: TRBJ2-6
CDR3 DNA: TGTGCCAGCAGTTACTCCACAGGGTCTGGGGCCAACGTCCTGACTTTC
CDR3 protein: CASSYSTGSGANVLTF

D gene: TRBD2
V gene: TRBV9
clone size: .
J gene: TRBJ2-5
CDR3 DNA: TGTGCCAGCAGCCCCAGCGGGGGGTATGAAGAGACCCAGTACTTC
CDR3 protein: CASSPSGGYEETQYF

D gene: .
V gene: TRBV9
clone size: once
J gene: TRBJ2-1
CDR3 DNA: TGTGCCAGCAGCCCAAGCGGGTCCTCCTACAATGAGCAGTTCTTC
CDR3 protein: CASSPSGSSYNEQFF

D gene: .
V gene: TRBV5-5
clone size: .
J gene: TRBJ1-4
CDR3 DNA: TGTGCCAGCAGCTTGGGAGTCGGGGTGAAACTGTTTTTT
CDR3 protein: CASSLGVGVKLFF

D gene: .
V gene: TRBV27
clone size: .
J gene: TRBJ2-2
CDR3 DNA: TGTGCCAGCAGTTTCCGGGACTCGACGAACACCGGGGAGCTGTTTTTT
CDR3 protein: CASSFRDSTNTGELFF

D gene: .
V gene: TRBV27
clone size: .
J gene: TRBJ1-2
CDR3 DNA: TGTGCCAGCAGTCCCTCCACTGGCCAGGTGTTCTATGGCTACACCTTC
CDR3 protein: CASSPSTGQVFYGYTF

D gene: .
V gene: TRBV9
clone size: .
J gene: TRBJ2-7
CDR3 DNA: TGTGCCAGCAGCGTAGTAGACGGGAGTACTAGCGAGCAGTACTTC
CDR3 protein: CASSVVDGSTSEQYF

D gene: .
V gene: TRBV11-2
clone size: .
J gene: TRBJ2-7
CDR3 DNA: TGTGCCAGCAGCTTAGCGGGAGTACTCGGCGAGCAGTACTTC
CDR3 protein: CASSLAGVLGEQYF

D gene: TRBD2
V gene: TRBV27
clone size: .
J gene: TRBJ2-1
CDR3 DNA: TGTGCCAGCAGAGTTCGACTAGCGGGAAGAAACTCCTACAATGAGCAGTTCTTC
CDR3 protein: CASRVRLAGRNSYNEQFF

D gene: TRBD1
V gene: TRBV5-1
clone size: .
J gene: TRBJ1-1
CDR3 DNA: TGCGCCAGCAGCTTGCGGCCAGGGGGGAAGAACACTGAAGCTTTCTTT
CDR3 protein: CASSLRPGGKNTEAFF

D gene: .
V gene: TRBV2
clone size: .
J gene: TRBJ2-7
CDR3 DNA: TGTGCCAGCAGTGAACCGTTCAGGGATGAGCAGTACTTC
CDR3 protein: CASSEPFRDEQYF